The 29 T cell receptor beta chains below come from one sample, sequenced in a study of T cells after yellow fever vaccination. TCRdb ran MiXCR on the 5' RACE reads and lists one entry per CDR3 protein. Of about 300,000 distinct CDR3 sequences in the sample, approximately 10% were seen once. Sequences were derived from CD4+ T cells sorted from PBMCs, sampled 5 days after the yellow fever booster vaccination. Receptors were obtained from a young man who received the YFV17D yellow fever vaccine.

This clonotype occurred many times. Here the CDR3 DNA reads TGTGCCAGCAGTTTAAAGGTACTCGGACAGGGCGGCAATGAGCAGTTCTTC. It is translated as CASSLKVLGQGGNEQFF. This chain connects TRBV12-3 or TRBV12-4 to TRBJ2-1; 8 nucleotides match TRBD1. Trimming at V came to 2 bases and at J to 6 bases, leaving 12 bases not matched to a gene. The CDR3 spans 17 residues.

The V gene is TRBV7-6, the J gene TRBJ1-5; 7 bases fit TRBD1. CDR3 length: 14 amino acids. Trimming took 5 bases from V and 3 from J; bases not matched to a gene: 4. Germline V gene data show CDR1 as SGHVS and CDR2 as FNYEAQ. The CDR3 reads CASSPDRDNQPQHF. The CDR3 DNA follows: TGTGCCAGCAGCCCTGACAGGGACAATCAGCCCCAGCATTTT.

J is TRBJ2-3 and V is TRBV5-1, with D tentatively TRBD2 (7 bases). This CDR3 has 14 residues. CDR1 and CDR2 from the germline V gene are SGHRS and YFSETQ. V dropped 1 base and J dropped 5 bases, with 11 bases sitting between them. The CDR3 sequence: CASSLRGGLDTQYF. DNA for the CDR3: TGCGCCAGCAGCTTGAGGGGGGGGTTAGATACGCAGTATTTT.

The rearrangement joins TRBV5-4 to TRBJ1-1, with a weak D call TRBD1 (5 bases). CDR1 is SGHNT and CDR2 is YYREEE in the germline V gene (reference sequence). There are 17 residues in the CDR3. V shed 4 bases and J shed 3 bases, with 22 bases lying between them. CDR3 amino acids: CASSAKQGPWGYTEAFF. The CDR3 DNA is TGTGCCAGCAGCGCCAAACAAGGGCCATGGGGCTACACTGAAGCTTTCTTT.

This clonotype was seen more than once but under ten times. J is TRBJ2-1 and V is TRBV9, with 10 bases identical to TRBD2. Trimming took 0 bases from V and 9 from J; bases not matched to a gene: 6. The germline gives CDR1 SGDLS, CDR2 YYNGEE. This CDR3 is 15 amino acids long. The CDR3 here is CASSVAERGGGEQFF. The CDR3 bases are TGTGCCAGCAGCGTAGCTGAGCGGGGGGGAGGTGAGCAGTTCTTC. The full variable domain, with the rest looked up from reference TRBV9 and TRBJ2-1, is DSGVTQTPKHLITATGQRVTLRCSPRSGDLSVYWYQQSLDQGLQFLIQYYNGEERAKGNILERFSAQQFPDLHSELNLSSLELGDSALYFCASSVAERGGGEQFFGPGTRLTVL.

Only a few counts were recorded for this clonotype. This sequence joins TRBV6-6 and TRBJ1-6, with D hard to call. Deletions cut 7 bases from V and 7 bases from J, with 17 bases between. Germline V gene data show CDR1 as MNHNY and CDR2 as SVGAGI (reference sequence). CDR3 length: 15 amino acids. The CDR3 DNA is TGTGCCAGCAAACACGACCAGATACGGAATTCACCCCTCCACTTT. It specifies CASKHDQIRNSPLHF.

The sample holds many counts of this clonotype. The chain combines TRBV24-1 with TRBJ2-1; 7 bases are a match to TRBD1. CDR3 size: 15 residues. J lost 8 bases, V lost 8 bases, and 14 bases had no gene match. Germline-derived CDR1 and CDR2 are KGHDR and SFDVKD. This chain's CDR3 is CATTRETGINDEQFF. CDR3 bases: TGTGCCACCACTAGGGAGACAGGGATCAATGATGAGCAGTTCTTC.

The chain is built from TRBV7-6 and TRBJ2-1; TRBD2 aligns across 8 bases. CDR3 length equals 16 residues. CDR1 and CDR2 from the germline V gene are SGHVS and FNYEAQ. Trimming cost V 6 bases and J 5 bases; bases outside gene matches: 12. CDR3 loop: CASRTQAGGGNNEQFF. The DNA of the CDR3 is TGTGCCAGCAGGACCCAGGCGGGGGGCGGCAACAATGAGCAGTTCTTC.

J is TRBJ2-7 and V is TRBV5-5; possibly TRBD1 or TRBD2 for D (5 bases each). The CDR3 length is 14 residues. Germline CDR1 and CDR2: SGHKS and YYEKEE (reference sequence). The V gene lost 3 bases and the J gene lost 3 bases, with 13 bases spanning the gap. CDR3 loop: CASSSGRIGYEQYF. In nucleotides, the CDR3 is TGTGCCAGCAGCTCGGGACGGATCGGCTACGAGCAGTACTTC.

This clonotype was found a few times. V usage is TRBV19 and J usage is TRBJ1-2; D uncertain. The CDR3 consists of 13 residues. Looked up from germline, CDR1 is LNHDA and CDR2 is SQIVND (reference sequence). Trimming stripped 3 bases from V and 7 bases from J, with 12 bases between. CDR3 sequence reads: CASSITPPSGYTF. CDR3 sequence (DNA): TGTGCCAGTAGTATCACTCCGCCCAGTGGCTACACCTTC.

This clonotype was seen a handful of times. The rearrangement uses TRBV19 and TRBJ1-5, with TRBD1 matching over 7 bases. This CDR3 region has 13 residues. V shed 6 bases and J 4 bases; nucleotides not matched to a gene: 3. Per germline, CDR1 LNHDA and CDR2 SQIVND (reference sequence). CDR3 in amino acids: CASSDRVNQPQHF. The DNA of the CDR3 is TGTGCCAGTAGCGACAGGGTGAATCAGCCCCAGCATTTT.

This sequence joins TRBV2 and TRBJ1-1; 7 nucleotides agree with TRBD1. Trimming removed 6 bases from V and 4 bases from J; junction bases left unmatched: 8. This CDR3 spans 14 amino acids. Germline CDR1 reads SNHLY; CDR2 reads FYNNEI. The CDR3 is CASSFQGGVTEAFF. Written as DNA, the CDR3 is TGTGCCAGCAGCTTTCAGGGGGGGGTCACTGAAGCTTTCTTT.

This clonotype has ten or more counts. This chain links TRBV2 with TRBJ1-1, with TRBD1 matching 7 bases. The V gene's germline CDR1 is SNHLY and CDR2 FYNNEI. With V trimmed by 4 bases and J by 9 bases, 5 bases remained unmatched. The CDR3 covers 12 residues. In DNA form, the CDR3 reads TGTGCCAGCAGTGGTCCAGGGGGGAAAGCTTTCTTT. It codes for CASSGPGGKAFF.

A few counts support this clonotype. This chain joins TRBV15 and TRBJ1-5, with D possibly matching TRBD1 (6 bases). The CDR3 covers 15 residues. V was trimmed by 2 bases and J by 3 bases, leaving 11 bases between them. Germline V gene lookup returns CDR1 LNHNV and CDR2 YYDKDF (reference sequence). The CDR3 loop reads CATSRSDSYNQPQHF. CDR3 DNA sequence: TGTGCCACCAGCAGATCGGACAGCTACAATCAGCCCCAGCATTTT.

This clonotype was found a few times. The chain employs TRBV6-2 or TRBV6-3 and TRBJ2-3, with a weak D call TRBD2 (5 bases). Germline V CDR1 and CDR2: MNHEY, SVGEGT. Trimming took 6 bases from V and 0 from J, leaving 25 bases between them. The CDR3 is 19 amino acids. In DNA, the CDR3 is TGTGCCAGCAGCCCCAAGGACTTATTTGGGCTACTAAGCACAGATACGCAGTATTTT. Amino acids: CASSPKDLFGLLSTDTQYF.

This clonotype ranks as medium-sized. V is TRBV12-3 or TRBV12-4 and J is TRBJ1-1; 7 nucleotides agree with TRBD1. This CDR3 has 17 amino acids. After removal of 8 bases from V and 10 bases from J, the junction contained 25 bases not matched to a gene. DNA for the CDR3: TGTGCCAGCCGAACCTACGACATTACAGGGGCAAAATATGGAGCTTTCTTT. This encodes CASRTYDITGAKYGAFF.

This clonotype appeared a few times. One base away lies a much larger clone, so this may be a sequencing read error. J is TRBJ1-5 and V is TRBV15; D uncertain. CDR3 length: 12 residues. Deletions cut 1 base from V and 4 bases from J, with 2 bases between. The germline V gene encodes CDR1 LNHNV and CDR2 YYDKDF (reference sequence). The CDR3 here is CATSRANQPQHF. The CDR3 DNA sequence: TGTGCCACCAGCAGAGCAAATCAGCCCCAGCATTTT.

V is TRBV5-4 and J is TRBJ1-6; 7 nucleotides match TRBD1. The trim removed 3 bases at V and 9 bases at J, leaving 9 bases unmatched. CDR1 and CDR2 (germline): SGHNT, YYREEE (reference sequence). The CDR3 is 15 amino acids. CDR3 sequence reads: CASSSRGGESSPLHF. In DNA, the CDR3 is TGTGCCAGCAGCTCCAGGGGGGGGGAGAGTTCACCCCTCCACTTT.

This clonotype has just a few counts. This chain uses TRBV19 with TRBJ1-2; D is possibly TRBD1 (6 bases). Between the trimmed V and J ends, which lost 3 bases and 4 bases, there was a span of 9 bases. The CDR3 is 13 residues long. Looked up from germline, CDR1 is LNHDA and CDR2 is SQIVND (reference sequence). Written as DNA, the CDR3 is TGTGCCAGTAGTATCGGACAGATCTATGGCTACACCTTC. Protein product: CASSIGQIYGYTF.

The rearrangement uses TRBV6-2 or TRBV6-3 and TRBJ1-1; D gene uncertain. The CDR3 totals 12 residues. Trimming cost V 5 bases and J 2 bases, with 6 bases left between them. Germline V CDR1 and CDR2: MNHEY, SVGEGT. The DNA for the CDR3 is TGTGCCAGCAGTCCGAGTAACACTGAAGCTTTCTTT. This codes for CASSPSNTEAFF.

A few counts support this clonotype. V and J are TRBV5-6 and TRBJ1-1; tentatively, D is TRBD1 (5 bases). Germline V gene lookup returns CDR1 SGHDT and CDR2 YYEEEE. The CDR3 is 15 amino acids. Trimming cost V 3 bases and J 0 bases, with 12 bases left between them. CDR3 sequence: CASSSKDRMNTEAFF. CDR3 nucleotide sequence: TGTGCCAGCAGCTCGAAAGACAGAATGAACACTGAAGCTTTCTTT.

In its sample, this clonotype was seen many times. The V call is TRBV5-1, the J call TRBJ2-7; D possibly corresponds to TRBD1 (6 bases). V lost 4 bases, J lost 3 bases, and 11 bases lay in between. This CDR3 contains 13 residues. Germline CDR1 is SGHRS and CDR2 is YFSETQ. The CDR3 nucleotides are TGCGCCAGCAGCATCCTACAGGGCTACGAGCAGTACGTC. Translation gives CASSILQGYEQYV.

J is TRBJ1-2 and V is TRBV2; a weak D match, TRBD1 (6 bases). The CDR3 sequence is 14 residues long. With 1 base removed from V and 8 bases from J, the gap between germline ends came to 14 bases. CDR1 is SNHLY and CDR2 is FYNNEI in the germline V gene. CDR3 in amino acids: CASSEDLTGGGYTF. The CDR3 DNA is TGTGCCAGCAGTGAAGATTTGACAGGAGGCGGCTACACCTTC. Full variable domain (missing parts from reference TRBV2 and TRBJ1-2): EPEVTQTPSHQVTQMGQEVILRCVPISNHLYFYWYRQILGQKVEFLVSFYNNEISEKSEIFDDQFSVERPDGSNFTLKIRSTKLEDSAMYFCASSEDLTGGGYTFGSGTRLTVV.

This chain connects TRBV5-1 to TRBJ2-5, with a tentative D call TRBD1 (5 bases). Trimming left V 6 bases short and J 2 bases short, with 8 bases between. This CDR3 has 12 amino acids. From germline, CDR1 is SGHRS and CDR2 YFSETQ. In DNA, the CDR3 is TGCGCCAGCACGGCAGGGCAAGAGACCCAGTACTTC. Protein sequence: CASTAGQETQYF.

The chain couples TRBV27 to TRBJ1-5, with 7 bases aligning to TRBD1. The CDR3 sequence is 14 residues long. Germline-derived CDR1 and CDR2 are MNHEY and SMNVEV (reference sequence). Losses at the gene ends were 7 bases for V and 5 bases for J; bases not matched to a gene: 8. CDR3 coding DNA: TGTGCCAGCACCCTAAGACAGGGAGATCAGCCCCAGCATTTT. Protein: CASTLRQGDQPQHF.

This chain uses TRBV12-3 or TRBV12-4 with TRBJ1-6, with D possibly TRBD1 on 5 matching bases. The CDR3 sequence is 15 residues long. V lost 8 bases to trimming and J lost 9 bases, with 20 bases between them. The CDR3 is CASLLGQGRGSPLHF. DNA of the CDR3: TGTGCCAGCCTATTGGGGCAGGGAAGGGGTTCACCCCTCCACTTT.

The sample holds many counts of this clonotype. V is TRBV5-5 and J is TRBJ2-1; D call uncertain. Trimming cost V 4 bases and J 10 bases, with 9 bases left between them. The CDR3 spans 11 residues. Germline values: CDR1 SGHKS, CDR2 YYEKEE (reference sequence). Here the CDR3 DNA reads TGTGCCAGCAGCCGACCCCAGGAGCAGTTCTTC. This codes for CASSRPQEQFF.

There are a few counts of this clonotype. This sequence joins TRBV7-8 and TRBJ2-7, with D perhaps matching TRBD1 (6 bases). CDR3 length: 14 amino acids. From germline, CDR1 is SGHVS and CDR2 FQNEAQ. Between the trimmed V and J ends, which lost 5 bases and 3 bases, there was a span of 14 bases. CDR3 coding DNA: TGTGCCAGCAGCCGACTGACAGGACACTACGAGCAGTACTTC. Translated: CASSRLTGHYEQYF.

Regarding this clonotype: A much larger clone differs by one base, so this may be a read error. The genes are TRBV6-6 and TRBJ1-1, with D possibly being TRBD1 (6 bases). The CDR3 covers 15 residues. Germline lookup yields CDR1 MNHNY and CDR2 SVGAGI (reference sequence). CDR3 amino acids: CASSSKGGKNTEALF. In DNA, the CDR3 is TGTGCCAGCAGCTCAAAGGGGGGCAAGAACACTGAAGCTTTGTTT.